The clone carrying this T cell receptor beta chain was observed a few times. Measured with immunoSEQ multiplex PCR; TCRdb has only the in-frame clones, and not every one. The sample lists 3,500 to 4,500 clones, around 60% occurring once. This CDR3 spans 16 amino acids. CDR1 and CDR2 from the germline V gene are MGHDK and SYGVNS. The V end was cut by 5 bases, the J end by 5 bases, with 21 bases between. The data were obtained in a study of sequential checkpoint blockade in melanoma. Study as a whole: Arm A got nivolumab then ipilimumab; arm B the reverse, 1:1. Each arm's sequence ended with maintenance nivolumab.

Noted treatment: randomized to nivolumab then ipilimumab (arm A) or the reverse (arm B). Live CD3+CD8+ CD19− CD56− cells were sorted from PBMCs. This chain connects TRBV25-1 to TRBJ2-5; a possible D gene is TRBD2 (6 bases). Source: CD8+ T cells sorted from blood (inferred from file names), taken from a patient given nivolumab and ipilimumab in sequence. The origin of this receptor is a human donor with melanoma. CDR3 sequence: CASSPSYGLIGETQYF. Written as DNA, the CDR3 is TGTGCCAGCAGTCCATCCTACGGACTAATAGGGGAGACCCAGTACTTC.